What follows are 3 T cell receptor beta chains derived from one specimen sequenced in a study of T cells in Graves' hyperthyroidism and ophthalmopathy. Regions amplified from RNA transcripts were the TCR beta CDR3 regions. TCR CDR3 regions were first amplified by RT-PCR with HTBI primers. TCRdb analysed the multiplex PCR reads with MiXCR anew, one entry per CDR3 protein. The sample carries 450,000 to 650,000 distinct CDR3 sequences, more than 20% recorded once. Sequencing was performed on blood. The receptors derive from a man younger than 35 with Graves' hyperthyroidism.

This clonotype was observed at least ten times. V and J are TRBV13 and TRBJ2-7, with D possibly TRBD1 on 8 matching bases. With 5 bases removed from V and 3 bases from J, the gap between germline ends came to 14 bases. The CDR3 contains 14 residues. Germline V lookup: CDR1 PRHDT, CDR2 FYEKMQ (reference sequence). CDR3 DNA: TGTGCCAGCAGCCACAGGGGGGGACTCTACGAGCAGTACTTC. Translating gives CASSHRGGLYEQYF.

In this sample, this clonotype turned up many times. V gene TRBV6-5 combines with J gene TRBJ1-1; weak D call: TRBD1 (5 bases). Trimming stripped 6 bases from V and 9 bases from J, with 14 bases between. This CDR3 contains 12 residues. Germline V gene sequence: CDR1 MNHEY, CDR2 SVGAGI. CDR3 region: CASRGGGHKAFF. In DNA form, the CDR3 reads TGTGCCAGCAGAGGAGGAGGACACAAAGCTTTCTTT.

This clonotype came up a few times. The genes are TRBV27 and TRBJ2-2, with TRBD1 identical over 7 bases. This CDR3 is 16 amino acids long. Germline V lookup: CDR1 MNHEY, CDR2 SMNVEV (reference sequence). Unmatched junction bases numbered 12, after V lost 4 bases and J lost 7 bases. This chain's CDR3 is CASSSLGGSYYGELFF. As DNA, the CDR3 is TGTGCCAGCAGTTCCCTAGGGGGCTCTTATTACGGGGAGCTGTTTTTT.